This T cell receptor beta chain was sequenced for a study of graft-versus-host responses after intestinal transplantation. Study at large: Anti-thymocyte globulin induction, then tacrolimus and steroids for around 3 years, went to all recipients.

In germline, CDR1 is MGHRA, CDR2 YSYEKL. The V and J ends lost 1 base and 4 bases, in that order; junction bases with no gene match: 1. The CDR3 runs to 15 residues. Assay used: immunoSEQ multiplex PCR; TCRdb lists only in-frame clones, some missing. The data contain 90,000 to 130,000 clones, roughly 93% of them seen just once; the ten biggest clones take up roughly 1%. Of note for this clone: The antigen is undetermined.

Sequencing used unstimulated CD8+ T cells sorted from spleen or lymph node cells, obtained before transplant. The V and J genes are TRBV4-1 and TRBJ2-7; 13 bases align to TRBD2. The sequence was obtained from a human donor who was the organ donor for an intestinal transplant. CDR3 in DNA: TGCGCCAGCAGCCAAGGACTAGCGGGAGGTTACGAGCAGTACTTC. Translation: CASSQGLAGGYEQYF.